The T cell receptor beta chain under discussion was sequenced for a study of Graves' ophthalmopathy and Graves' hyperthyroidism. Study-wide results and limits: A 13-signature model separated ophthalmopathy from stable hyperthyroidism, roughly 86% sensitivity, 65% to 82% specificity.

Researchers took RNA transcripts and amplified TCR beta CDR3 regions from them. Amplification began with first-round RT-PCR using HTBI primers, then second-round multiplex PCR was performed. TCRdb independently ran MiXCR on the multiplex PCR reads; one entry per CDR3 protein. This sample has around 400,000 distinct CDR3 sequences, with 21% found just once. V lost 6 bases and J 7 bases, leaving 15 bases between the germline ends. Germline lookup yields CDR1 MNHEY and CDR2 SVGAGI. The length of the CDR3 is 13 residues. At least ten counts were recorded for this clonotype. Its antigen remains unknown. The rearrangement uses TRBV6-5 and TRBJ1-2; D unresolved. The sequence derives from a woman aged 18-29 years with stable Graves' hyperthyroidism. The sample taken for sequencing was peripheral blood. This chain's CDR3 is CASRRDLGGGYTF. CDR3 nucleotide sequence: TGTGCCAGCAGGAGAGACCTAGGTGGTGGCTACACCTTC.